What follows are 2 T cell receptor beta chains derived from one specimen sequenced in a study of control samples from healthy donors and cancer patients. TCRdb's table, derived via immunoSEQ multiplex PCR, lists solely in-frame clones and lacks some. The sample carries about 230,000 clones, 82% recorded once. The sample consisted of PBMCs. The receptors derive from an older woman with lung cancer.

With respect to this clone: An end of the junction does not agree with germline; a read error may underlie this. This CDR3 reads CSAWDQETQYF. The CDR3 DNA sequence: TGCAGTGCTTGGGACCAGGAGACCCAGTACTTC. V usage is TRBV20-1 and J usage is TRBJ2-5; D tentatively fits TRBD1 or TRBD2 (5 bases each). CDR1 and CDR2 from the germline V gene are DFQATT and SNEGSKA (reference sequence). CDR3 length equals 11 residues.

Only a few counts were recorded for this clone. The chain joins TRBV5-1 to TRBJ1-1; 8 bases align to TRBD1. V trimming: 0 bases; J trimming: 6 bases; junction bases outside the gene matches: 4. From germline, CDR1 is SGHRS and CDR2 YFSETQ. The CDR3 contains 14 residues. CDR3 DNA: TGCGCCAGCAGCTTGGGCAGGGGGCAAGCTGAAGCTTTCTTT. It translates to CASSLGRGQAEAFF.